The next 8 T cell receptor beta chains were all read from a single sample in a study of T-cell reconstitution after alpha-beta-depleted transplantation in children. Unique molecular identifiers were built into the TCRbeta library. TCRdb reprocessed the PCR reads with MiXCR, giving one entry per CDR3 protein. The sample has 200,000 or so distinct CDR3 sequences; roughly 6.5% are singletons. Sequenced here: PBMCs, sampled before TCRalphabeta/CD19-depleted stem cell transplant. The origin of the receptors is a girl less than two years old with combined immunodeficiency, due to receive a stem cell transplant.

This clonotype was seen more than once but under ten times. V and J are TRBV15 and TRBJ1-5; D gene uncertain. The length of the CDR3 is 17 residues. Germline values: CDR1 LNHNV, CDR2 YYDKDF (reference sequence). The V end was cut by 1 base, the J end by 0 bases, with 13 bases between. CDR3: CATSRVFRPTSNQPQHF. Written as DNA, the CDR3 is TGTGCCACCAGCAGAGTTTTCCGGCCGACTAGCAATCAGCCCCAGCATTTT.

The rearrangement links TRBV7-3 to TRBJ2-5; D ambiguous. This CDR3 contains 13 residues. Germline CDR1 and CDR2: SGHTA and FQGTGA. V was trimmed by 5 bases and J by 3 bases, leaving 10 bases between them. CDR3 coding DNA: TGTGCCAGCAGCCCCGGATCCAAAGAGACCCAGTACTTC. This translates into CASSPGSKETQYF. Complete variable domain (other parts from reference TRBV7-3 and TRBJ2-5): GAGVSQTPSNKVTEKGKYVELRCDPISGHTALYWYRQSLGQGPEFLIYFQGTGAADDSGLPNDRFFAVRPEGSVSTLKIQRTERGDSAVYLCASSPGSKETQYFGPGTRLLVL.

Many counts were recorded for this clonotype. Here the CDR3 DNA reads TGTGCCATCAGGATTTCCGGGACTAGCGGGGTCGGAGGGGTGAGCGAGCAGTACTTC. It encodes CAIRISGTSGVGGVSEQYF. The chain has TRBV10-3 and TRBJ2-7; TRBD2 agrees at 13 bases. V dropped 6 bases and J dropped 6; count of bases not matched to a gene: 20. Per germline, CDR1 ENHRY and CDR2 SYGVKD. CDR3 length: 19 amino acids.

The table lists this clonotype with many counts. This chain links TRBV7-8 with TRBJ2-3; D is possibly TRBD1 or TRBD2 (6 bases each). CDR3 length equals 15 residues. The germline CDR1 and CDR2 sequences are SGHVS and FQNEAQ. V was cut by 5 bases and J by 1 base, with 13 bases left in between. The CDR3 spells CASSRGRGGTDTQYF. The CDR3 nucleotides are TGTGCCAGCAGCCGGGGGCGCGGAGGCACAGATACGCAGTATTTT.

This clonotype occurred many times. The rearrangement joins TRBV28 to TRBJ2-1; D is ambiguous. Germline lookup yields CDR1 MDHEN and CDR2 SYDVKM. The CDR3 runs 14 residues. Trimming left V 7 bases short and J 7 bases short, with 17 bases between. CDR3 loop: CASTQYPLENEQFF. The CDR3 DNA reads TGTGCCAGCACCCAGTACCCATTAGAGAATGAGCAGTTCTTC. The variable domain in full, completed from reference TRBV28 and TRBJ2-1, reads DVKVTQSSRYLVKRTGEKVFLECVQDMDHENMFWYRQDPGLGLRLIYFSYDVKMKEKGDIPEGYSVSREKKERFSLILESASTNQTSMYLCASTQYPLENEQFFGPGTRLTVL.

Ten or more counts support this clonotype. The chain carries TRBV20-1 and TRBJ2-5; 13 nucleotides align to TRBD2. Germline V gene lookup returns CDR1 DFQATT and CDR2 SNEGSKA (reference sequence). The ends lost 7 bases at V and 4 bases at J; junction bases unmatched: 18. The CDR3 totals 18 residues. CDR3 protein: CSVLKPGLAGNGGETQYF. In DNA, the CDR3 is TGCAGTGTACTGAAACCGGGACTAGCGGGAAATGGCGGAGAGACCCAGTACTTC.

The V call is TRBV25-1, the J call TRBJ2-1; the D is unclear. The CDR3 sequence is 13 residues long. The germline V gene has CDR1 MGHDK and CDR2 SYGVNS. The V gene lost 2 bases and the J gene lost 0 bases, with 2 bases spanning the gap. The CDR3, as DNA: TGTGCCAGCAGTGAACCCTCCTACAATGAGCAGTTCTTC. This codes for CASSEPSYNEQFF.

This clonotype occurred many times. The V and J genes are TRBV6-5 and TRBJ2-7; the D gene is possibly TRBD2 (6 bases). The CDR3 covers 12 residues. V was shortened by 10 bases and J by 7 bases, with 17 bases between the two germline ends. CDR1 is MNHEY and CDR2 is SVGAGI in the germline V gene. CDR3 protein: CATAGPVWEQYF. As DNA, the CDR3 is TGTGCCACCGCGGGACCCGTTTGGGAGCAGTACTTC.